The clone carrying this TCR beta chain was counted a single time. Trimming took off 8 bases at V and 9 bases at J, with 22 bases between the two ends. Per the germline V gene, CDR1 is MNHEY and CDR2 is SVGAGI. The CDR3 is made up of 14 amino acids. With 60 Vbeta and 13 Jbeta primers, the PCR was carried out. Sequencing was performed with immunoSEQ multiplex PCR; in TCRdb, only in-frame clones are kept and a portion is missing. The table includes more than 50,000 clones, 60% to 80% detected once. The data belong to a study of cytomegalovirus exposure and HLA in healthy donors. V usage is TRBV6-5 and J usage is TRBJ1-1; D remains unclear. The clonotype originates from a middle-aged woman in good health and CMV-seropositive. The sequenced sample was PBMCs. CDR3 in amino acids: CASRRMTLMAKAFF. The CDR3, as DNA: TGTGCCAGCCGAAGGATGACTTTGATGGCTAAAGCTTTCTTT.